A selection of T cell receptor beta chains follows, all from one sample in a study of response to subunit inactivated influenza vaccine. MiXCR, run by TCRdb on the RT-PCR reads, gives a single entry per CDR3 protein. Here the sample spans 600,000 to 850,000 distinct CDR3 sequences, approximately 15% being singletons. This specimen was PBMCs from blood, taken roughly 2 weeks before vaccination. These receptor sequences come from a man between 45 and 60 years old who received an inactivated influenza vaccine. Each CDR3 is given with its conserved first and last residue. A D gene is named only where the DNA matches it firmly. Size is omitted from some rows. Given values are once, few, many or a class for expanded clones.

clone_size	j_call	v_call	d_call	cdr3_nt	cdr3_aa
few	TRBJ2-5	TRBV7-6	.	TGTGCCAGCAGCTTGTGGGCAGCCCAAGAGACCCAGTACTTC	CASSLWAAQETQYF
few	TRBJ2-3	TRBV20-1	TRBD1	TGCAGTGCTTTGGGACAGGACACAGATACGCAGTATTTT	CSALGQDTDTQYF
.	TRBJ1-1	TRBV7-2	.	TGTGCCAGCAGCTCTAGGGGGGTCAGGGGCACTGAAGCTTTCTTT	CASSSRGVRGTEAFF
.	TRBJ2-6	TRBV18	.	TGTGCCAGCTCACCAACGACAGCTGGGGCCAACGTCCTGACTTTC	CASSPTTAGANVLTF
.	TRBJ2-3	TRBV5-1	.	TGCGCCAGCAGCTTGTGGGGGAACGGAGATACGCAGTATTTT	CASSLWGNGDTQYF
.	TRBJ2-7	TRBV20-1	.	TGCAGTGTCCACCGGAGCTCCTACGAGCAGTACTTC	CSVHRSSYEQYF
.	TRBJ2-1	TRBV5-5	.	TGTGCCAGCAGCTTGGCCGCGGAGGCTAGTCAGTTCTTC	CASSLAAEASQFF
.	TRBJ1-5	TRBV6-1	TRBD1	TGTGCCACCCGACAGGGTGTTCACCCCCAGCATTTT	CATRQGVHPQHF
few	TRBJ1-1	TRBV29-1	.	TGCAGCGTTATCACAGGGCTCGCAATGAACAATGAAGCTTTCTTT	CSVITGLAMNNEAFF
few	TRBJ2-7	TRBV14	TRBD1	TGTGCCAGCAGCCCCGACAGGGACCACGAGCAGTACTTC	CASSPDRDHEQYF
.	TRBJ2-1	TRBV19	TRBD1	TGTGCCAGTGGTATTACTATGACAGGGGGGTTCCACAATGAGCAGTTCTTC	CASGITMTGGFHNEQFF
.	TRBJ2-7	TRBV7-8	.	TGTGCCAGCAGCTTAGGAAGTGGGGGCAACGAGCAGTACTTC	CASSLGSGGNEQYF